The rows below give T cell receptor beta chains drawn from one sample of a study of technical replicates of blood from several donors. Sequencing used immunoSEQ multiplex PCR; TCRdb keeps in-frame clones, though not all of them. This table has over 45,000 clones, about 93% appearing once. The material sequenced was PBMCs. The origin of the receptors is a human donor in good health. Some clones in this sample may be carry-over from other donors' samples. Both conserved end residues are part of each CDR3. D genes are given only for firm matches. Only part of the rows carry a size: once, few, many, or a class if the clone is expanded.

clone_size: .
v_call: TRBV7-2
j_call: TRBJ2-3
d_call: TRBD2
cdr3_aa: CASSLGVAGVIDTQYF
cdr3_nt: TGTGCCAGCAGCTTAGGGGTAGCGGGAGTAATAGATACGCAGTATTTT

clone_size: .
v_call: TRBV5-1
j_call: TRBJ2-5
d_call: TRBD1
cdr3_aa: CASSRGQGARETQYF
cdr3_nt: TGCGCCAGCAGCAGGGGGCAGGGGGCGCGGGAGACCCAGTACTTC

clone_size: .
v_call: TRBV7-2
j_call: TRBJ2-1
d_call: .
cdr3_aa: CASSLAATVYNEQFF
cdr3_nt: TGTGCCAGCAGCTTAGCGGCGACAGTTTACAATGAGCAGTTCTTC

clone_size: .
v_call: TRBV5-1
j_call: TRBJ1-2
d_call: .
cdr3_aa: CASSLDPGSAYGYTF
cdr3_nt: TGCGCCAGCAGCTTGGATCCAGGTTCCGCCTATGGCTACACCTTC

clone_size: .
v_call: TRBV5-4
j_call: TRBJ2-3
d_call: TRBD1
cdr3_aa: CASSTGTGYGSSRTDTQYF
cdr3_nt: TGTGCCAGCAGCACCGGGACAGGGTATGGTAGCAGCCGCACAGATACGCAGTATTTT

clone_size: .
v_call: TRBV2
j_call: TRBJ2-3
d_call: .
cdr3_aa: CASSEAAPTDTQYF
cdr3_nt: TGTGCCAGCAGTGAAGCAGCTCCCACAGATACGCAGTATTTT

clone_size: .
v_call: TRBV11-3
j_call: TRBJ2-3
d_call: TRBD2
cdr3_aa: CASSLTSGSLVDTQYF
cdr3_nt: TGTGCCAGCAGCTTGACTAGCGGGAGTTTGGTAGATACGCAGTATTTT

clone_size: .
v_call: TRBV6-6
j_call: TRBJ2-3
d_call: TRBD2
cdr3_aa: CASSDSTSGGTDTQYF
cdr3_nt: TGTGCCAGCAGTGACTCAACTAGCGGGGGAACAGATACGCAGTATTTT

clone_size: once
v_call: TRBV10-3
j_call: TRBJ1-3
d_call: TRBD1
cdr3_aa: CAISDPGQVSGNTIYF
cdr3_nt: TGTGCCATCAGCGACCCGGGACAGGTCTCTGGAAACACCATATATTTT

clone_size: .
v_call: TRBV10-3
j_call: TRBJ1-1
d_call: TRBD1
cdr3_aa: CATRTGSDTEAFF
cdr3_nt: TGTGCCACTAGGACAGGGTCGGACACTGAAGCTTTCTTT